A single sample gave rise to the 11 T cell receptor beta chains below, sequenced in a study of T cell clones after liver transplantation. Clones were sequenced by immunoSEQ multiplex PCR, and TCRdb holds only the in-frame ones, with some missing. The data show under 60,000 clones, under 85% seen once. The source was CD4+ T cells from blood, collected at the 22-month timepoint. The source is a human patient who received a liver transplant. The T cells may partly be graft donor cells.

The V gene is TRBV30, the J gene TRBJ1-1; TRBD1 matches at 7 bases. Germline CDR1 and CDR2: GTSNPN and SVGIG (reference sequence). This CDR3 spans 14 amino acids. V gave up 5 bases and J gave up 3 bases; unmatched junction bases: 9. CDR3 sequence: CAWHQGGLDTEAFF. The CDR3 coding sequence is TGTGCCTGGCACCAGGGGGGATTGGACACTGAAGCTTTCTTT. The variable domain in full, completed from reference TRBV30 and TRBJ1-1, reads SQTIHQWPATLVQPVGSPLSLECTVEGTSNPNLYWYRQAAGRGLQLLFYSVGIGQISSEVPQNLSASRPQDRQFILSSKKLLLSDSGFYLCAWHQGGLDTEAFFGQGTRLTVV.

CDR3 nucleotide sequence: TGTGCCTGGAGTGTCACTGGACAGAGAACTAACTATGGCTACACCTTC. Protein sequence: CAWSVTGQRTNYGYTF. V gene TRBV30 combines with J gene TRBJ1-2, with D perhaps matching TRBD1 (6 bases). Trimming removed 0 bases from V and 0 bases from J, with 14 bases in between. The CDR3 totals 16 residues. CDR1 GTSNPN and CDR2 SVGIG come from the germline V gene (reference sequence).

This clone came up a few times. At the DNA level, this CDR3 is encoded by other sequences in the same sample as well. The CDR3, as DNA: TGTGCCAGCAGCTTTGGACAGGAAGGAGAAAAACTGTTTTTT. This codes for CASSFGQEGEKLFF. The chain combines TRBV6-5 with TRBJ1-4; 7 positions agree with TRBD1. V was clipped by 6 bases and J by 8 bases; unmatched bases: 9. The CDR3 contains 14 residues. Germline loops: CDR1 MNHEY, CDR2 SVGAGI.

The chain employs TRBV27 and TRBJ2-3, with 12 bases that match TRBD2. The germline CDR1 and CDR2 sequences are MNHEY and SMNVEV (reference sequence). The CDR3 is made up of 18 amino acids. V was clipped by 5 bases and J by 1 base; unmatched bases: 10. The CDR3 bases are TGTGCCAGCAGTAGAACCTCCCGGACTAGCGGGGGCACAGATACGCAGTATTTT. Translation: CASSRTSRTSGGTDTQYF.

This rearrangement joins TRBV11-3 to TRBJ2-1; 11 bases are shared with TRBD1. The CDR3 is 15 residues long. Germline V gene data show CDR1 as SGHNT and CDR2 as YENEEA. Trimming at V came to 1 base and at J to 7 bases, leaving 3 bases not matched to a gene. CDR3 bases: TGTGCCAGCAGCTTAGCCGGGACAGGGGGGAATGAGCAGTTCTTC. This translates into CASSLAGTGGNEQFF.

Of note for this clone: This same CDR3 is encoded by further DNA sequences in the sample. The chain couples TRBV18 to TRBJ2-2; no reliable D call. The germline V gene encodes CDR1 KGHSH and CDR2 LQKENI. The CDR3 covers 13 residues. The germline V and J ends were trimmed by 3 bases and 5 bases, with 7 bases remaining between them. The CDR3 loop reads CASSPQETGELFF. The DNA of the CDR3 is TGTGCCAGCTCACCTCAGGAGACCGGGGAGCTGTTTTTT.

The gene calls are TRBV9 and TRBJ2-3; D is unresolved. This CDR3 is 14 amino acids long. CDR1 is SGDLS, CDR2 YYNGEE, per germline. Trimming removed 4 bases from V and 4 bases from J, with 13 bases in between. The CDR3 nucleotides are TGTGCCAGCAGCCTATCTACCAGATCAGATACGCAGTATTTT. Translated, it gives CASSLSTRSDTQYF.

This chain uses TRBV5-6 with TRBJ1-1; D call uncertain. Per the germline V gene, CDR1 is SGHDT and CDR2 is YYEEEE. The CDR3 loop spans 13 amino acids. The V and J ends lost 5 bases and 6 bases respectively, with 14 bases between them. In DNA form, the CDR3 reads TGTGCCAGCAGGCAGATTGGAAAAGCTGAAGCTTTCTTT. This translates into CASRQIGKAEAFF.

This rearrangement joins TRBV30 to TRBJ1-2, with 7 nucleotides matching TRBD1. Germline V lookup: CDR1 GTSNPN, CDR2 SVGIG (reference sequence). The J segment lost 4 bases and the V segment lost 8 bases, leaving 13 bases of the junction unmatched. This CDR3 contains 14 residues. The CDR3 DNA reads TGTGCCAGACAAACTCAGGGGGTTGGCTATGGCTACACCTTC. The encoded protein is CARQTQGVGYGYTF.

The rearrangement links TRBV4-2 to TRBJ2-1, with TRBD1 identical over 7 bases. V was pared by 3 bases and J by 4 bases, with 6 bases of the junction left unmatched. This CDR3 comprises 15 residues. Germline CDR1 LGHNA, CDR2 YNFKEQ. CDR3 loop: CASSQSQGVYNEQFF. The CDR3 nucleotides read TGTGCCAGCAGCCAGTCTCAGGGGGTATACAATGAGCAGTTCTTC.

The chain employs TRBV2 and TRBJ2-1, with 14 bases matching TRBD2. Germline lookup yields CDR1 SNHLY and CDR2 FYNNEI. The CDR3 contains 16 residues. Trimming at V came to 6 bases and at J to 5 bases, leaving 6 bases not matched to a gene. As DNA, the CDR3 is TGTGCCAGCAGCCTTAGGACTAGCGGGGGGAACAATGAGCAGTTCTTC. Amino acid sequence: CASSLRTSGGNNEQFF. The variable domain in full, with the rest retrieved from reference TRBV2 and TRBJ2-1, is EPEVTQTPSHQVTQMGQEVILRCVPISNHLYFYWYRQILGQKVEFLVSFYNNEISEKSEIFDDQFSVERPDGSNFTLKIRSTKLEDSAMYFCASSLRTSGGNNEQFFGPGTRLTVL.